A single sample is the source of the 2 T cell receptor beta chains below, sequenced in a study of spatial heterogeneity in lung cancer. Study-wide results and caveats: Tumors with more nonsynonymous mutations had more expanded intratumoral alpha and beta TCRs.

Their antigens remain unidentified. Time point described: sample taken at primary tumor resection. TCRdb re-called the 5' RACE reads through MiXCR, storing one row per CDR3 protein. The sample lists over 3,500 distinct CDR3 sequences, roughly 8.5% occurring once. The sample was lung tumor tissue, taken at surgery. Source of these receptors: a male donor with early-stage non-small cell lung cancer.

The chain recombines TRBV20-1 with TRBJ2-3, with a tentative D call TRBD2 (5 bases). CDR1 and CDR2 from the germline V gene are DFQATT and SNEGSKA (reference sequence). The V end lost 6 bases, the J end lost 4 bases, and 14 bases lay between the germline ends. The CDR3 totals 13 residues. The CDR3 DNA sequence: TGCAGTGCCTTTCTTCCCGGGGCAGATACGCAGTATTTT. Residues: CSAFLPGADTQYF.

This clonotype is classed as large (0.1 to 1%). The rearrangement uses TRBV7-3 and TRBJ2-1; 10 bases map to TRBD1. Trimming cost V 2 bases and J 5 bases; bases outside gene matches: 0. The CDR3 covers 14 residues. Germline V CDR1 and CDR2: SGHTA, FQGTGA. The CDR3 nucleotides are TGTGCCAGCAGCTTAGGGACAGGGGACAATGAGCAGTTCTTC. It specifies CASSLGTGDNEQFF.